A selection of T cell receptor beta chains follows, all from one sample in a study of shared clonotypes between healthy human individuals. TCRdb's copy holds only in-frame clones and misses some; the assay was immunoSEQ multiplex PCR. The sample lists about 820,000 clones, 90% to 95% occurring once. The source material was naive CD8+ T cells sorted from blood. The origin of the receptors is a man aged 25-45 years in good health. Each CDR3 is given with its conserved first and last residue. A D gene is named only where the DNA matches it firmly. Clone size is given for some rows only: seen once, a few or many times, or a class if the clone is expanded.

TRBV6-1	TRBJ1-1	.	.	CASRGWRGENTEAFF	TGTGCCAGCAGGGGTTGGCGGGGCGAGAACACTGAAGCTTTCTTT
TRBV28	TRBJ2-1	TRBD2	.	CASSPQRAGSSYNEQFF	TGTGCCAGCAGTCCGCAGCGAGCGGGGAGCTCCTACAATGAGCAGTTCTTC
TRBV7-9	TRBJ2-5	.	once	CASSLVRVAQETQYF	TGTGCCAGCAGCTTAGTACGGGTGGCTCAAGAGACCCAGTACTTC
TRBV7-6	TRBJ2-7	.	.	CASSLGSGYSYEQYF	TGTGCCAGCAGCTTAGGATCCGGGTACTCCTACGAGCAGTACTTC
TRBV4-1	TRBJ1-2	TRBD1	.	CASTTLTGTAYGYTF	TGCGCCAGCACCACTCTTACAGGGACAGCGTATGGCTACACCTTC
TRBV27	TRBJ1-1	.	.	CATGRSNTEAFF	TGTGCCACAGGGCGCAGCAACACTGAAGCTTTCTTT
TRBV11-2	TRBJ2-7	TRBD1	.	CASSLVGTGSHEQYF	TGTGCCAGCAGCTTAGTCGGGACAGGGTCCCACGAGCAGTACTTC
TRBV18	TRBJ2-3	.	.	CASSPSKGNSTDTQYF	TGTGCCAGCTCACCAAGCAAGGGTAATAGCACAGATACGCAGTATTTT
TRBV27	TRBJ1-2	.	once	CASTSGQGLNGYTF	TGTGCCAGCACCTCCGGGCAGGGACTCAACGGCTACACCTTC
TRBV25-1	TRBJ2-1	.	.	CASSGQGGINEQFF	TGTGCCAGCAGTGGCCAGGGGGGGATCAATGAGCAGTTCTTC
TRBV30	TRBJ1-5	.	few	CAWSGVGGVQPQHF	TGTGCCTGGAGCGGTGTAGGGGGGGTTCAGCCCCAGCATTTT
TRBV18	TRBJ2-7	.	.	CASSPQGFNEQYF	TGTGCCAGCTCACCACAGGGTTTCAACGAGCAGTACTTC
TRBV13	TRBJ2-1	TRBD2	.	CASSPGAIAGGTYNEQFF	TGTGCCAGCAGCCCCGGAGCAATAGCGGGAGGGACCTACAATGAGCAGTTCTTC
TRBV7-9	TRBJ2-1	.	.	CASSLVSRTNEQFF	TGTGCCAGCAGCTTAGTTAGCAGAACCAATGAGCAGTTCTTC
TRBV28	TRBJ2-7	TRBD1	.	CASRRIDRGQDEQYF	TGTGCCAGCCGGAGAATCGACAGGGGTCAGGACGAGCAGTACTTC
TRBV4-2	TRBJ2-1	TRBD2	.	CASSQGLAGRDEQFF	TGTGCCAGCAGCCAGGGACTAGCGGGAAGAGATGAGCAGTTCTTC
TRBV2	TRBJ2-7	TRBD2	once	CASRKLLAESYEQYF	TGTGCCAGCAGGAAACTACTAGCGGAATCCTACGAGCAGTACTTC
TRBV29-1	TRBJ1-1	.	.	CSVDHPRGEAFF	TGCAGCGTTGACCACCCCCGGGGTGAAGCTTTCTTT
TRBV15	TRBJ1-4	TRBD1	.	CATSPGTGDEKLFF	TGTGCCACCAGCCCAGGGACAGGGGACGAAAAACTGTTTTTT
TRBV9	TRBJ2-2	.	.	CASSVTRVFTGELFF	TGTGCCAGCAGCGTAACGCGGGTTTTCACCGGGGAGCTGTTTTTT